A selection of T cell receptor beta chains follows, all from one sample in a study of blood T cell repertoires in COVID-19. Some clones are missing from TCRdb's copy, which holds only in-frame ones; the method was immunoSEQ multiplex PCR. The sample has about 200,000 clones, approximately 84% seen once. The source material was peripheral blood. The receptor set was obtained from a human donor with acute or convalescent COVID-19. The donor label of this sample is uncertain. The CDR3 runs from the conserved cysteine through the conserved F or W. Each record gives: V gene, J gene, clone size, D gene, CDR3 length, CDR3 protein, CDR3 DNA. The D gene is left open where the match is weak. For some rows the clone size is stated as once, few or many, or as a class when expanded; others skip it.

TRBV11-1,TRBJ2-5,-,TRBD2,15,CASSPGGGIQETQYF,TGTGCCAGCAGCCCCGGCGGGGGGATTCAAGAGACCCAGTACTTC
TRBV30,TRBJ1-5,-,TRBD1,13,CACQDRGGQPQHF,TGTGCCTGCCAGGACAGGGGAGGACAGCCCCAGCATTTT
TRBV29-1,TRBJ2-1,-,-,12,CSVAASVVEQFF,TGCAGCGTTGCGGCTAGCGTGGTTGAGCAGTTCTTC
TRBV29-1,TRBJ1-1,-,-,11,CVAELNTEAFF,TGCGTGGCAGAACTGAACACTGAAGCTTTCTTT
TRBV23-1,TRBJ1-2,-,TRBD1,11,CARDRGQGYTF,TGCGCCAGGGACAGGGGGCAAGGCTACACCTTC
TRBV7-2,TRBJ1-2,-,TRBD1,15,CASSKIGTGVGGYTF,TGTGCCAGCAGCAAGATCGGGACAGGGGTCGGGGGCTACACCTTC
TRBV29-1,TRBJ2-2,-,TRBD1,14,CSATGVRRTGELFF,TGCAGCGCCACAGGGGTCCGGCGAACCGGGGAGCTGTTTTTT
TRBV6-5,TRBJ1-1,-,-,15,CASSPLDRTNTEAFF,TGTGCCAGCAGTCCATTGGACAGAACGAACACTGAAGCTTTCTTT
TRBV7-2,TRBJ2-3,-,TRBD2,16,CASSSFSGAVADTQYF,TGTGCCAGCAGCTCCTTTAGCGGGGCTGTGGCAGATACGCAGTATTTT
TRBV2,TRBJ1-1,many,-,11,CASITGVEAFF,TGTGCCAGCATAACTGGAGTTGAAGCTTTCTTT
TRBV18,TRBJ1-2,-,TRBD1,13,CASSPGTDYGYTF,TGTGCCAGCTCACCAGGGACAGACTATGGCTACACCTTC
TRBV4-1,TRBJ2-3,-,TRBD1,17,CASSQDAGTGRPDTQYF,TGCGCCAGCAGCCAAGATGCCGGGACAGGGCGCCCAGATACGCAGTATTTT
TRBV11-2,TRBJ2-5,-,-,15,CASSLQGGVGETQYF,TGTGCCAGCAGCTTACAAGGGGGTGTGGGGGAGACCCAGTACTTC
TRBV6-6,TRBJ2-3,-,-,17,CASSPTRASGPTDTQYF,TGTGCCAGCAGTCCCACCAGGGCTAGTGGTCCCACAGATACGCAGTATTTT
TRBV6-1,TRBJ2-7,few,-,13,CASSDTDSYEQYF,TGTGCCAGCAGTGATACGGACAGCTACGAGCAGTACTTC
TRBV5-1,TRBJ1-6,few,-,14,CASSESSYNSPLHF,TGCGCCAGCAGCGAGAGCTCCTATAATTCACCCCTCCACTTT
TRBV6-6,TRBJ1-1,-,-,11,CASNSVAEAFF,TGTGCCAGCAACTCGGTGGCTGAAGCTTTCTTT
TRBV6-1,TRBJ2-4,-,TRBD1,14,CASTDWTGDNIQYF,TGTGCCAGCACCGACTGGACAGGGGATAACATTCAGTACTTC
TRBV5-1,TRBJ1-2,once,-,13,CASSLAGGYGYTF,TGCGCCAGCAGCTTGGCCGGGGGTTATGGCTACACCTTC
TRBV19,TRBJ1-1,-,-,14,CASTLREGNTEAFF,TGTGCCAGTACCCTTAGAGAGGGGAACACTGAAGCTTTCTTT
TRBV27,TRBJ2-6,-,-,16,CASSSPGWAGANVLTF,TGTGCCAGCAGTTCCCCAGGGTGGGCTGGGGCCAACGTCCTGACTTTC
TRBV3-1/TRBV3-2,TRBJ1-1,-,TRBD1,18,CASSQGRDRVTMNTEAFF,TGTGCCAGCAGCCAAGGTCGAGACAGGGTTACTATGAACACTGAAGCTTTCTTT
TRBV13,TRBJ2-1,-,TRBD1,15,CASSLRDRAVNEQFF,TGTGCCAGCAGCCTGCGGGACAGGGCAGTCAATGAGCAGTTCTTC